What follows are 17 T cell receptor beta chains derived from one specimen sequenced in a study of regulatory T cells in long-lasting Graves disease. As to time point: newly diagnosed GD, antithyroid drugs for less than 3 months. The TCR library was prepared using RNA isolated from PBMCs. Arm-PCR of CDR3 regions with iRepertoire HTBI primers generated TCR beta libraries. In TCRdb, the multiplex PCR reads were re-called with MiXCR into one record per CDR3 protein. The top ten hold over 8.5% of the sample, which has 400,000 to 500,000 distinct CDR3 sequences, 16% seen once. These data also featured in a second study, about T cells in Graves' hyperthyroidism and ophthalmopathy.

The sequencing here drew on peripheral blood mononuclear cells (PBMCs), taken at new diagnosis, from a patient treated with antithyroid drugs. The source is a woman aged 25 to 39 with Graves disease.

This clonotype was seen many times. The rearrangement uses TRBV4-3 and TRBJ2-1, with 9 bases lining up with TRBD2. Germline CDR1 and CDR2: LGHNA and YSLEER. The CDR3 runs 14 residues. Trimming cost V 4 bases and J 4 bases; bases outside gene matches: 2. The CDR3 loop is CASSPAGGYNEQFF. DNA for the CDR3: TGCGCCAGCAGCCCAGCGGGAGGTTACAATGAGCAGTTCTTC.

The J gene is TRBJ2-1, the V gene TRBV24-1; tentative D call: TRBD2 (6 bases). Deletions cut 5 bases from V and 0 bases from J, with 13 bases between. There are 16 residues in the CDR3. Looked up from germline, CDR1 is KGHDR and CDR2 is SFDVKD. In DNA form, the CDR3 reads TGTGCCACCAGTGCTTCGGACTACGCCTCCTACAATGAGCAGTTCTTC. Translation: CATSASDYASYNEQFF.

This clonotype was counted many times. This sequence joins TRBV20-1 and TRBJ2-7, with 8 bases that match TRBD2. The CDR3 runs to 13 residues. The V segment lost 6 bases and the J segment 3 bases; nucleotides outside the gene matches: 7. CDR1 and CDR2 from the germline V gene are DFQATT and SNEGSKA (reference sequence). The CDR3 DNA sequence: TGCAGTGCGACGGGACTAGGGCTCTACGAGCAGTACTTC. It encodes CSATGLGLYEQYF.

This clonotype has at least ten counts. The chain uses TRBV20-1 and TRBJ2-7; perhaps TRBD2 as D (5 bases). The CDR3 is 12 amino acids. V was pared by 4 bases and J by 4 bases, with 11 bases between. Germline lookup yields CDR1 DFQATT and CDR2 SNEGSKA (reference sequence). The CDR3 is CSAMLASYEQYF. CDR3 sequence (DNA): TGCAGTGCTATGCTAGCCTCGTACGAGCAGTACTTC.

The chain is built from TRBV7-9 and TRBJ2-3, with 7 bases matching TRBD2. This CDR3 comprises 15 residues. Germline CDR1 is SEHNR and CDR2 is FQNEAQ (reference sequence). V shed 0 bases, J shed 4 bases, and the junction held 4 bases outside the gene matches. The CDR3 DNA sequence: TGTGCCAGCAGCTTAGCGTCTAGCGGCTCAGATACGCAGTATTTT. This sequence encodes CASSLASSGSDTQYF.

This clonotype was counted at least ten times. CDR3: CASSQRAGPDTEAFF. For the CDR3, the DNA is TGTGCCAGCAGCCAACGTGCGGGGCCCGACACTGAAGCTTTCTTT. The rearrangement links TRBV3-1 to TRBJ1-1; tentatively, D is TRBD1 (5 bases). The CDR3 loop spans 15 amino acids. CDR1 and CDR2 (germline): LGHDT, YNNKEL (reference sequence). V lost 2 bases to trimming and J lost 3 bases, with 13 bases between them.

The rearrangement uses TRBV7-9 and TRBJ2-3, with TRBD2 matching over 7 bases. Trimming took 3 bases from V and 5 from J; bases not matched to a gene: 5. CDR1 and CDR2 (germline): SEHNR, FQNEAQ (reference sequence). The CDR3 has 14 residues. The CDR3 spells CASSFGGRGDTQYF. The CDR3 region has the DNA TGTGCCAGCAGCTTCGGCGGGAGAGGAGATACGCAGTATTTT.

The chain combines TRBV6-5 with TRBJ1-5, with D uncertain. This CDR3 contains 16 residues. CDR1 MNHEY and CDR2 SVGAGI come from the germline V gene. V lost 2 bases, J lost 0 bases, and 11 bases lay in between. CDR3 in DNA: TGTGCCAGCAGTTACCCCACGAGGTATAGCAATCAGCCCCAGCATTTT. It yields the protein CASSYPTRYSNQPQHF.

The sample holds many counts of this clonotype. The J gene is TRBJ2-1, the V gene TRBV2, with 7 bases aligning to TRBD2. CDR3 length: 13 amino acids. V was clipped by 7 bases and J by 6 bases; unmatched bases: 6. Germline CDR1 SNHLY, CDR2 FYNNEI. CDR3 region: CASITGLTNEQFF. For the CDR3, the DNA is TGTGCCAGCATTACGGGACTAACCAATGAGCAGTTCTTC.

Note on this clonotype: A far bigger clonotype differs at one base, so this is likely a read error. The chain employs TRBV7-3 and TRBJ1-5; TRBD1 matches at 9 bases. V lost 5 bases, J lost 6 bases, and 11 bases stayed unmatched. The CDR3 extends over 16 amino acids. Germline V gene data show CDR1 as SGHTA and CDR2 as FQGTGA. The CDR3 is CASSTYRGQGSQPQHF. The CDR3 bases are TGTGCCAGCAGCACCTACAGGGGGCAAGGCAGTCAGCCCCAGCATTTT.

This clonotype was counted at least ten times. The chain employs TRBV27 and TRBJ2-7; 10 nucleotides match TRBD1. The germline V gene encodes CDR1 MNHEY and CDR2 SMNVEV (reference sequence). This CDR3 has 15 amino acids. V shed 5 bases, J shed 6 bases, and the junction held 10 bases outside the gene matches. The CDR3 spells CASSAPGTGDFEQYF. CDR3 coding DNA: TGTGCCAGCAGTGCCCCCGGGACAGGGGATTTCGAGCAGTACTTC.

This clonotype was picked up a small number of times. The chain combines TRBV15 with TRBJ2-5; D is possibly TRBD1 (5 bases). This CDR3 has 14 residues. In germline, CDR1 is LNHNV, CDR2 YYDKDF (reference sequence). The V and J ends lost 1 base and 3 bases respectively, with 9 bases between them. CDR3: CATSRVDRKETQYF. CDR3 nucleotides: TGTGCCACCAGCAGAGTCGACAGAAAAGAGACCCAGTACTTC.

This clonotype was detected ten times or more. The V call is TRBV11-2, the J call TRBJ2-4, with a weak D call TRBD2 (6 bases). Germline CDR1 and CDR2: SGHAT and FQNNGV. V was cut by 6 bases and J by 0 bases, with 12 bases left in between. CDR3 length: 15 amino acids. DNA for the CDR3: TGTGCCAGCAGGCTATGGGGACTAGCCAAAAACATTCAGTACTTC. Translating gives CASRLWGLAKNIQYF.

About this clonotype itself: A much bigger clone sits one base away, suggesting this may be a read error. The V and J genes are TRBV18 and TRBJ2-2, with unresolved D. CDR1 KGHSH and CDR2 LQKENI come from the germline V gene. The CDR3 spans 15 residues. CDR3 loop: CANSPVRSDTGELFF. CDR3 DNA: TGTGCCAACTCACCAGTTCGCAGTGACACCGGGGAGCTGTTTTTT.

This clonotype occurred many times. J is TRBJ2-6 and V is TRBV20-1, with D possibly TRBD1 on 5 matching bases. Germline V CDR1 and CDR2: DFQATT, SNEGSKA (reference sequence). CDR3 length: 17 amino acids. Trimming shortened V by 1 base and J by 4 bases, and 17 bases separated the two germline ends. CDR3 amino acids: CSARGARVNVGANVLTF. Written as DNA, the CDR3 is TGCAGTGCTAGAGGAGCCAGGGTCAATGTGGGGGCCAACGTCCTGACTTTC.

This clonotype was counted a few times. The chain couples TRBV9 to TRBJ2-2; D call uncertain. Trimming stripped 6 bases from V and 2 bases from J, with 11 bases between. CDR3 size: 14 residues. Germline V gene sequence: CDR1 SGDLS, CDR2 YYNGEE. This chain's CDR3 is CASTPEPNTGELFF. The CDR3, as DNA: TGTGCCAGCACTCCAGAACCTAACACCGGGGAGCTGTTTTTT.

This clonotype showed up just a few times. In nucleotides, the CDR3 is TGTGCCAGCAGTCGGCGGGGGTTAGGGAGAACCTACGAGCAGTACTTC. This gives the protein CASSRRGLGRTYEQYF. The chain couples TRBV27 to TRBJ2-7, with 7 bases identical to TRBD2. The CDR3 has 16 residues. J lost 2 bases, V lost 5 bases, and 12 bases had no gene match. The V gene's germline CDR1 is MNHEY and CDR2 SMNVEV (reference sequence).